Listed below are T cell receptor beta chains from one sample, sequenced in a study of glioma-infiltrating T cells. MiXCR, run by TCRdb on the multiplex PCR reads, gives a single entry per CDR3 protein. The data contain roughly 190,000 distinct CDR3 sequences, approximately 30% of them seen just once; the ten biggest clones take up 20%. The source material was glioma tissue, nonneoplastic brain tissue, or PBMCs (not recorded which). These receptors originate from a human donor with low-grade glioma or glioblastoma, undergoing nonglioma brain surgery, or in good health (not recorded which). CDR3s include the opening cysteine and the closing phenylalanine or tryptophan. Fields, in order: J gene, V gene, D gene, clone size, CDR3 DNA, CDR3 protein. The D gene is left open where the match is weak. Clone size is given for some rows only: seen once, a few or many times, or a class if the clone is expanded.

j_gene: TRBJ2-2
v_gene: TRBV29-1
d_gene: TRBD2
abundance: NA
CDR3nt: TGCAGCGTTCGGCTAGCGGGAGGTACCGGGGAGCTGTTTTTT
CDR3aa: CSVRLAGGTGELFF

j_gene: TRBJ1-5
v_gene: TRBV3-1
d_gene: NA
abundance: many
CDR3nt: TGTGCCAGCAGCCAAGATTATAGCAATCAGCCCCAGCATTTT
CDR3aa: CASSQDYSNQPQHF

j_gene: TRBJ1-1
v_gene: TRBV9
d_gene: NA
abundance: many
CDR3nt: TGTGCCAGCAGCGGGATCCTGAACACTGAAGCTTTCTTT
CDR3aa: CASSGILNTEAFF

j_gene: TRBJ2-2
v_gene: TRBV25-1
d_gene: TRBD2
abundance: many
CDR3nt: TGTGCCAGCTCCAGTATAGCGGGAGGGGAGCTGTTTTTT
CDR3aa: CASSSIAGGELFF

j_gene: TRBJ2-5
v_gene: TRBV29-1
d_gene: NA
abundance: many
CDR3nt: TGCAGCGTTGAAGGGACATACCAAGAGACCCAGTACTTC
CDR3aa: CSVEGTYQETQYF

j_gene: TRBJ2-2
v_gene: TRBV20-1
d_gene: NA
abundance: many
CDR3nt: TGCAGTGCCTCAATGGGCATCCCGGGGGAGCTGTTTTTT
CDR3aa: CSASMGIPGELFF

j_gene: TRBJ2-1
v_gene: TRBV27
d_gene: NA
abundance: NA
CDR3nt: TGTGCCAGCAGTTTGTTCCCGTCACAGAGCTCCTGCAATGAGCAATTCTTC
CDR3aa: CASSLFPSQSSCNEQFF

j_gene: TRBJ2-2
v_gene: TRBV27
d_gene: NA
abundance: NA
CDR3nt: TGTGTTAGCAGTGATGTGGGAGTCGTCGGGGAGCTGTTTTTT
CDR3aa: CVSSDVGVVGELFF

j_gene: TRBJ2-1
v_gene: TRBV19
d_gene: NA
abundance: many
CDR3nt: TGTGCCAGTAGTATTAGTAGCGGCCCCTACAATGAGCAGTTCTTC
CDR3aa: CASSISSGPYNEQFF

j_gene: TRBJ1-1
v_gene: TRBV4-2
d_gene: NA
abundance: many
CDR3nt: TGTGCCAGCAGCCAAGAAGGCAGGGAGAACACTGAAGCTTTCTTT
CDR3aa: CASSQEGRENTEAFF

j_gene: TRBJ1-1
v_gene: TRBV20-1
d_gene: NA
abundance: many
CDR3nt: TGCAGTGCTAGAGAAGTGAACACTGAAGCTTTCTTT
CDR3aa: CSAREVNTEAFF

j_gene: TRBJ2-3
v_gene: TRBV10-3
d_gene: TRBD2
abundance: NA
CDR3nt: TGTGCCATCAGTGATGCTCATAGGCAGGGGCGACTAGCGGGGTGTAGCACAAATACGCAGTATTTT
CDR3aa: CAISDAHRQGRLAGCSTNTQYF

j_gene: TRBJ2-3
v_gene: TRBV7-2
d_gene: NA
abundance: many
CDR3nt: TGTGCCAGCAGCTTAAGTAGGGCTGGGACAGATACGCAGTATTTT
CDR3aa: CASSLSRAGTDTQYF

j_gene: TRBJ1-5
v_gene: TRBV7-6
d_gene: NA
abundance: many
CDR3nt: TGTGCCAGCAGCCTACAGTCTGGCAGCAATCAGCCCCAGCATTTT
CDR3aa: CASSLQSGSNQPQHF

j_gene: TRBJ2-1
v_gene: TRBV20-1
d_gene: TRBD1
abundance: many
CDR3nt: TGCAGTGCGGGACAGGAGGGCAATGAGCAGTTCTTC
CDR3aa: CSAGQEGNEQFF

j_gene: TRBJ2-3
v_gene: TRBV4-2
d_gene: TRBD2
abundance: many
CDR3nt: TGTGCCAGCAGCCAAAACTGGGAGGGCCCAGATACGCAGTATTTT
CDR3aa: CASSQNWEGPDTQYF

j_gene: TRBJ2-7
v_gene: TRBV18
d_gene: NA
abundance: NA
CDR3nt: TGTGCCAGCTCACCCGAATCCAGGTCCTACGAGCAGTACTTC
CDR3aa: CASSPESRSYEQYF

j_gene: TRBJ2-7
v_gene: TRBV20-1
d_gene: NA
abundance: many
CDR3nt: TGCAGTGCGTGCTACCCGCCGCCCGTGTTTGTCGAGCAGTACTTC
CDR3aa: CSACYPPPVFVEQYF

j_gene: TRBJ2-1
v_gene: TRBV20-1
d_gene: NA
abundance: NA
CDR3nt: TGCAGAGCTAGAGAGGCTGCCAAAAACATTCAGTTCTTC
CDR3aa: CRAREAAKNIQFF

j_gene: TRBJ2-7
v_gene: TRBV14
d_gene: NA
abundance: many
CDR3nt: TGTGCCAGCAGCCAGGTCGAGGGGTCCTACGAGCAGTACTTC
CDR3aa: CASSQVEGSYEQYF

j_gene: TRBJ2-2
v_gene: TRBV29-1
d_gene: NA
abundance: NA
CDR3nt: TGCAGCGTTGACAAGGGAAACACCGGGGAGCTGTTTTTT
CDR3aa: CSVDKGNTGELFF

j_gene: TRBJ1-5
v_gene: TRBV30
d_gene: TRBD1
abundance: NA
CDR3nt: TGTGCCTGGAGTCGGACAGGGGCAGGACGCAATCAGCTCCAGCATTTT
CDR3aa: CAWSRTGAGRNQLQHF

j_gene: TRBJ2-2
v_gene: TRBV3-1
d_gene: TRBD2
abundance: few
CDR3nt: TGTGCCAGCAGCCAAGAAATTGGAGTGGCGGGAGTCCCCCCGCAGGAGCTGTTTTTT
CDR3aa: CASSQEIGVAGVPPQELFF

j_gene: TRBJ1-2
v_gene: TRBV20-1
d_gene: NA
abundance: NA
CDR3nt: TGCAGTGCTAGGGGGCGAAAAGAGAGCTATGGCTACACCTTC
CDR3aa: CSARGRKESYGYTF

j_gene: TRBJ2-2
v_gene: TRBV19
d_gene: NA
abundance: NA
CDR3nt: TGTGCCAGTAGTACACCCGAGACAATCGACACCGGGGAGCTGTTTTTT
CDR3aa: CASSTPETIDTGELFF

j_gene: TRBJ2-1
v_gene: TRBV12-3/TRBV12-4
d_gene: NA
abundance: many
CDR3nt: TGTGCCAGCAGTTTAGGCCCCAGCGTTAATGAGCAGTTCTTC
CDR3aa: CASSLGPSVNEQFF

j_gene: TRBJ2-7
v_gene: TRBV14
d_gene: NA
abundance: NA
CDR3nt: TGTGCCAGCAGCCAAGCAGTCGCGGCGGCCTCCTACGAGCAGTACTTC
CDR3aa: CASSQAVAAASYEQYF

j_gene: TRBJ2-1
v_gene: TRBV10-3
d_gene: NA
abundance: many
CDR3nt: TGTGCCATCTTAGCGACCTACAATGAGCAGTTCTTC
CDR3aa: CAILATYNEQFF

j_gene: TRBJ2-2
v_gene: TRBV29-1
d_gene: NA
abundance: few
CDR3nt: TGCAGCGGTATGCCGGCAGGGGGGAGCACCGGGGAGCTGTTTTTT
CDR3aa: CSGMPAGGSTGELFF

j_gene: TRBJ2-2
v_gene: TRBV19
d_gene: NA
abundance: many
CDR3nt: TGTGCCAGTAGTCCGATGGTAGCTACGAACACCGGGGAGCTGTTTTTT
CDR3aa: CASSPMVATNTGELFF

j_gene: TRBJ2-1
v_gene: TRBV9
d_gene: TRBD2
abundance: few
CDR3nt: TGTGCCAGCAGCTTTCTAGCGGGAGAGTACAATGAGCAGTTCTTC
CDR3aa: CASSFLAGEYNEQFF

j_gene: TRBJ2-1
v_gene: TRBV7-2
d_gene: TRBD2
abundance: many
CDR3nt: TGTGCCAGCAGCGCCTGGGCTGGCGGGACTAGCGAGGGAGAGCAGTTCTTC
CDR3aa: CASSAWAGGTSEGEQFF

j_gene: TRBJ2-3
v_gene: TRBV18
d_gene: NA
abundance: NA
CDR3nt: TGTGCCAGCTCACCACCCGGGGAAGGGGATACGCAGTATTTT
CDR3aa: CASSPPGEGDTQYF

j_gene: TRBJ2-3
v_gene: TRBV11-2
d_gene: TRBD2
abundance: many
CDR3nt: TGTGCCAGCAGCTTTCAAGGACTAGCGGCCACAGATACGCAGTATTTT
CDR3aa: CASSFQGLAATDTQYF

j_gene: TRBJ1-6
v_gene: TRBV12-3/TRBV12-4
d_gene: NA
abundance: NA
CDR3nt: TGTGCCAGCAGTTTCGGGGGCTCTTCACCCCTCCACTTT
CDR3aa: CASSFGGSSPLHF

j_gene: TRBJ2-3
v_gene: TRBV12-3/TRBV12-4
d_gene: NA
abundance: NA
CDR3nt: TGTGCCAGCAGTTTAGGGCCTACAACAGATACGCAGTATTTT
CDR3aa: CASSLGPTTDTQYF

j_gene: TRBJ2-1
v_gene: TRBV29-1
d_gene: TRBD2
abundance: NA
CDR3nt: TGCAGCGCCAGACTAGCGGCGAACAATGAGCAGTTCTTC
CDR3aa: CSARLAANNEQFF

j_gene: TRBJ2-1
v_gene: TRBV28
d_gene: NA
abundance: many
CDR3nt: TGTGCCAGCAGTTTGATCGACTCCACCTACAATGAGCAGTTCTTC
CDR3aa: CASSLIDSTYNEQFF

j_gene: TRBJ2-1
v_gene: TRBV20-1
d_gene: NA
abundance: many
CDR3nt: TGCAGTGCTAGAAACTTAGCGGCGGAGCAGTTCTTC
CDR3aa: CSARNLAAEQFF

j_gene: TRBJ2-7
v_gene: TRBV19
d_gene: NA
abundance: few
CDR3nt: TGTGCCAGTAGTATAAAAGAGCAGTACTTC
CDR3aa: CASSIKEQYF

j_gene: TRBJ1-5
v_gene: TRBV7-2
d_gene: NA
abundance: many
CDR3nt: TGTGCCAGCAGCTTAGGGACAAGTCATCAGCCCCAGCATTTT
CDR3aa: CASSLGTSHQPQHF

j_gene: TRBJ2-3
v_gene: TRBV4-1
d_gene: NA
abundance: NA
CDR3nt: TGCGCCAGCAGCCAAGATCTGGAGGCGGGTTTGGTGGCAGATACGCAGTATTTT
CDR3aa: CASSQDLEAGLVADTQYF

j_gene: TRBJ1-1
v_gene: TRBV6-6
d_gene: NA
abundance: many
CDR3nt: TGTGCCAGCAGTTACTCCCCACCCAGGGCGGGGGGTACTGAAGCTTTCTTT
CDR3aa: CASSYSPPRAGGTEAFF

j_gene: TRBJ2-7
v_gene: TRBV4-1
d_gene: NA
abundance: NA
CDR3nt: TGCGCCAGCAGCCTCATCCTGGGACTTCTCTACGAGCAGTACTTC
CDR3aa: CASSLILGLLYEQYF

j_gene: TRBJ2-1
v_gene: TRBV20-1
d_gene: NA
abundance: many
CDR3nt: TGCAGTGCCCTGAGGACAGATCCGGAATACAATGAGCAGTTCTTC
CDR3aa: CSALRTDPEYNEQFF

j_gene: TRBJ2-1
v_gene: TRBV7-3
d_gene: NA
abundance: NA
CDR3nt: TGTGCCAGCAGCTTAAGCTCCAATGAGCAGTTCTTC
CDR3aa: CASSLSSNEQFF

j_gene: TRBJ2-7
v_gene: TRBV19
d_gene: NA
abundance: many
CDR3nt: TGTGCCAGTGGGGACGGGTCCCTCTACGAGCAGTACTTC
CDR3aa: CASGDGSLYEQYF

j_gene: TRBJ2-3
v_gene: TRBV6-2/TRBV6-3
d_gene: TRBD2
abundance: many
CDR3nt: TGTGCCAGCAGTGGGGATATTAGCGGGAGCACAGATACGCAGTATTTT
CDR3aa: CASSGDISGSTDTQYF